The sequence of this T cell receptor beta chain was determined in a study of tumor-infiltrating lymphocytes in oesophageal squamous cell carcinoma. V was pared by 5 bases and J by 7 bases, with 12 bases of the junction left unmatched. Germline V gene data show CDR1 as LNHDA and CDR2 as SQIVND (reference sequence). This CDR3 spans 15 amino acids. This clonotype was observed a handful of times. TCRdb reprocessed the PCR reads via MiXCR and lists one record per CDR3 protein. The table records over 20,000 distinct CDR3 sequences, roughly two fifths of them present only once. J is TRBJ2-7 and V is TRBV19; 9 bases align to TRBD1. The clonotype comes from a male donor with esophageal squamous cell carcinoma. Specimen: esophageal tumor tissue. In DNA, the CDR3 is TGTGCCAGTAGTGGGGGACAGGGAAAGAACAATGAGCAGTACTTC. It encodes CASSGGQGKNNEQYF.